A single sample gave rise to the 10 T cell receptor beta chains below, sequenced in a study of blood T cell repertoires in COVID-19. Assay: immunoSEQ multiplex PCR; the TCRdb copy retains only in-frame clones and omits some. The repertoire holds 140,000 to 150,000 clones, about three quarters seen once, with more than 1.5% in the top ten. Material: peripheral blood. The source of these receptors is a woman in her sixties with acute or convalescent COVID-19.

V usage is TRBV3-1 (or the pseudogene TRBV3-2) and J usage is TRBJ1-2; D gene unclear. The CDR3 runs to 15 residues. Germline V gene lookup returns CDR1 LGHDT and CDR2 YNNKEL (reference sequence). V was pared by 0 bases and J by 8 bases, with 16 bases between. In DNA, the CDR3 is TGTGCCAGCAGCCAAGATCGGGTCCAGATGGAGGGCTACACCTTC. Its protein is CASSQDRVQMEGYTF.

The rearrangement joins TRBV10-3 to TRBJ1-1, with TRBD1 matching 7 bases. This CDR3 spans 15 amino acids. Germline values: CDR1 ENHRY, CDR2 SYGVKD. The junction had 4 bases not matched to a gene; V was cut back by 2 bases and J by 1 base. DNA of the CDR3: TGTGCCATCAGTGAGAGAGGGGGCTCGAACACTGAAGCTTTCTTT. This codes for CAISERGGSNTEAFF.

The chain couples TRBV9 to TRBJ1-2, with TRBD1 matching over 9 bases. V lost 3 bases, J lost 8 bases, and 14 bases stayed unmatched. CDR1 SGDLS and CDR2 YYNGEE come from the germline V gene. This CDR3 contains 16 residues. CDR3 coding DNA: TGTGCCAGCAGCGCAAGCCAGGACAGGGGTTTTGGGGGCTACACCTTC. This codes for CASSASQDRGFGGYTF.

The rearrangement links TRBV6-6 to TRBJ1-2, with 7 bases identical to TRBD1. Germline loops: CDR1 MNHNY, CDR2 SVGAGI (reference sequence). This CDR3 region has 15 residues. The V and J ends lost 6 bases and 4 bases, in that order; junction bases with no gene match: 11. CDR3 nucleotide sequence: TGTGCCAGCAGGAACAGGGGCGATTCTTCCTATGGCTACACCTTC. Its translation: CASRNRGDSSYGYTF.

The J gene is TRBJ1-1, the V gene TRBV5-1; D ambiguous. The CDR3 sequence is 14 residues long. The V gene's germline CDR1 is SGHRS and CDR2 YFSETQ. Trimming left V 0 bases short and J 5 bases short, with 11 bases between. For the CDR3, the DNA is TGCGCCAGCAGCTTGGCTCGGGGTCGGACTGAAGCTTTCTTT. Translated: CASSLARGRTEAFF.

The chain combines TRBV11-2 with TRBJ2-1; D possibly corresponds to TRBD2 (6 bases). The V end lost 3 bases, the J end lost 5 bases, and 11 bases lay between the germline ends. CDR1 SGHAT and CDR2 FQNNGV come from the germline V gene. The CDR3 sequence is 14 residues long. The CDR3 coding sequence is TGTGCCAGCAGCTTTGGGACTTTAAACAATGAGCAGTTCTTC. Its translation is CASSFGTLNNEQFF.

V and J are TRBV18 and TRBJ2-3; perhaps TRBD2 as D (6 bases). The germline V gene has CDR1 KGHSH and CDR2 LQKENI. This CDR3 contains 13 residues. V was shortened by 4 bases and J by 4 bases, with 9 bases between the two germline ends. The DNA for the CDR3 is TGTGCCAGCTCACGGAGGGTCGCAGATACGCAGTATTTT. Its translation is CASSRRVADTQYF.

The table lists this clone with a few counts. The chain has TRBV4-1 and TRBJ1-1; 10 bases agree with TRBD1. CDR1 MGHRA and CDR2 YSYEKL come from the germline V gene. The length of the CDR3 is 16 residues. The junction had 6 bases not matched to a gene; V was cut back by 4 bases and J by 1 base. For the CDR3, the DNA is TGCGCCAGCAGCCCGGGACAGGGGATAGGGAACACTGAAGCTTTCTTT. Translated, it gives CASSPGQGIGNTEAFF.

The rearrangement links TRBV30 to TRBJ2-3; no definite D call. V gave up 2 bases and J gave up 6 bases, with 12 bases separating them. The CDR3 length is 13 residues. Germline V lookup: CDR1 GTSNPN, CDR2 SVGIG (reference sequence). The CDR3 is CAWSKAYWDTQYF. DNA of the CDR3: TGTGCCTGGAGTAAAGCGTACTGGGATACGCAGTATTTT. The complete variable domain, with remaining parts taken from reference TRBV30 and TRBJ2-3, reads SQTIHQWPATLVQPVGSPLSLECTVEGTSNPNLYWYRQAAGRGLQLLFYSVGIGQISSEVPQNLSASRPQDRQFILSSKKLLLSDSGFYLCAWSKAYWDTQYFGPGTRLTVL.

The chain has TRBV2 and TRBJ2-7; D possibly corresponds to TRBD1 (5 bases). Trimming shortened V by 7 bases and J by 5 bases, and 15 bases separated the two germline ends. CDR3 size: 13 residues. Germline V gene data show CDR1 as SNHLY and CDR2 as FYNNEI. The CDR3 sequence: CASTHSRVDEQYF. As DNA, the CDR3 is TGTGCCAGCACCCATAGCAGGGTGGACGAGCAGTACTTC.